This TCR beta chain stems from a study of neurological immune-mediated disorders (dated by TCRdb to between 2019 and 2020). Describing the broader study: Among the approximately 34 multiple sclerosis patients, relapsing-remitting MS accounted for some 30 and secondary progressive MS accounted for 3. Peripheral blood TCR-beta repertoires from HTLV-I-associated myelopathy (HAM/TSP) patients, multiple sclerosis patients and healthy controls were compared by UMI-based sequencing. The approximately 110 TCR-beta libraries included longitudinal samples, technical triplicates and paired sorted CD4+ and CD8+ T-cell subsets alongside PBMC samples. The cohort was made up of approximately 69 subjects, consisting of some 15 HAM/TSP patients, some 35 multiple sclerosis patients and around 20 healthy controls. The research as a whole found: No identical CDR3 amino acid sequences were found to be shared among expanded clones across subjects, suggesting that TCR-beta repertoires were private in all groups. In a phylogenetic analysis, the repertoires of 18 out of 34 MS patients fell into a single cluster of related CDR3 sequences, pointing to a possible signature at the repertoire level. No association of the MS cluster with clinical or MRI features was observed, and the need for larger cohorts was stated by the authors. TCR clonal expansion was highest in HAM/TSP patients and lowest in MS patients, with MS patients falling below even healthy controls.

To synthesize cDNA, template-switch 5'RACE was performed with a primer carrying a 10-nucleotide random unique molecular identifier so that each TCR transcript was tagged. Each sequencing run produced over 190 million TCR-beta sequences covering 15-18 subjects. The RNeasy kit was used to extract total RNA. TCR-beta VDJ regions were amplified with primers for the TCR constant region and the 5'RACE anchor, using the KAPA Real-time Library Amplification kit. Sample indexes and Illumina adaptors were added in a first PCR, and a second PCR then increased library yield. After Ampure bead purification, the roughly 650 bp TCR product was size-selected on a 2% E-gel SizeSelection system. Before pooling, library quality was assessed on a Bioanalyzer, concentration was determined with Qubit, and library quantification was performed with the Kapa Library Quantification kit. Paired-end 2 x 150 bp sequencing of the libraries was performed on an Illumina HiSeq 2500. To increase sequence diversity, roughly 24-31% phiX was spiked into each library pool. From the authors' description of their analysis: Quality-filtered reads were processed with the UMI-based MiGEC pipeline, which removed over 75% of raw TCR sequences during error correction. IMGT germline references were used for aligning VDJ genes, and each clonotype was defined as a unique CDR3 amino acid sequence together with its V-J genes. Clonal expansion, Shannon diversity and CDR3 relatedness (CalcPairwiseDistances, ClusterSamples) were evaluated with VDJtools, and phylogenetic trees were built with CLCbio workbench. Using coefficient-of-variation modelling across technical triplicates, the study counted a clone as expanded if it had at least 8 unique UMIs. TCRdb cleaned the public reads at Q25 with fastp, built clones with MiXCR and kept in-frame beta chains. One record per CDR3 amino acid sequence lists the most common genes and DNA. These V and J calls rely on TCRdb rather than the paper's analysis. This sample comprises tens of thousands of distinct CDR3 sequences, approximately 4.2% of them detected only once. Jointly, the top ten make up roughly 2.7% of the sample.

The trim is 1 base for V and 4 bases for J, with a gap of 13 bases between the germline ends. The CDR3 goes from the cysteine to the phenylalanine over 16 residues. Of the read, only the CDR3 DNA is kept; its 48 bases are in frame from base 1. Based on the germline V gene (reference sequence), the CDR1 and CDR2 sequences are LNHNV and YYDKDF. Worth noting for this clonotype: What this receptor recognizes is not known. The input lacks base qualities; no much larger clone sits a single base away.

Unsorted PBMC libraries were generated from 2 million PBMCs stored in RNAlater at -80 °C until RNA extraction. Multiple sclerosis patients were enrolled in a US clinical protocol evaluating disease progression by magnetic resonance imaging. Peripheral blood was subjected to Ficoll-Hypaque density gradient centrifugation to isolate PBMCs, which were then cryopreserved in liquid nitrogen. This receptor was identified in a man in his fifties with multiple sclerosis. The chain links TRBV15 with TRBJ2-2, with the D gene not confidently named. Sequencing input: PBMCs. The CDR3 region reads CATSRGTTSSTGELFF. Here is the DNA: TGTGCCACCAGCAGAGGAACTACGAGTTCCACCGGGGAGCTGTTTTTT.